This is a list of T cell receptor beta chains from one sample in a study of T-cell memory formation after mild COVID-19. TCRdb recomputed calls from the 5' RACE reads with MiXCR, one row per CDR3 protein. The table records about 190,000 distinct CDR3 sequences, 8% to 11% of them present only once. Material: PBMCs or a T cell subset sorted from them (not recorded which). These receptors originate from a man aged 18 to 35 who had mild COVID-19 (a few samples of this study predate the infection). Cell type and time point are not known. CDR3s include the opening cysteine and the closing phenylalanine or tryptophan. D genes are given only for firm matches. Size is stated for part of the rows, as once, few or many counts, or as a class when the clone is expanded.

TRBJ2-1 | . | TRBV7-2 | many | TGTGCCAGCAGCTTAGACGGTAGCGGCTCATACAATGAGCAGTTCTTC | CASSLDGSGSYNEQFF
TRBJ1-1 | . | TRBV5-1 | few | TGCGCCAGCAGGGGAGGACCCACTGAAGCTTTCTTT | CASRGGPTEAFF
TRBJ1-5 | . | TRBV19 | . | TGTGCCAGTAGTATTCAATTGCTACAGCCCCAGCATTTT | CASSIQLLQPQHF
TRBJ1-1 | . | TRBV25-1 | . | TGTGCCAGCAGTGAATCAAGGGTGGGCACTGAAGCTTTCTTT | CASSESRVGTEAFF
TRBJ1-6 | . | TRBV5-5 | few | TGTGCCAGCAGCTTGGGGATGAGCCTTGCCCACGGTTCACACCTTAATTCACCCCTCCACTTT | CASSLGMSLAHGSHLNSPLHF
TRBJ2-3 | . | TRBV2 | . | TGTGCCAGCAGTCGAAGTAGCACAGATACGCAGTATTTT | CASSRSSTDTQYF
TRBJ1-1 | . | TRBV20-1 | few | TGCAGTGCTAGTGGCGCAGGCTACACTGAAGCTTTCTTT | CSASGAGYTEAFF
TRBJ1-1 | . | TRBV11-2 | few | TGTGCCAGCAGCCACTACACTATTACTTTCTTT | CASSHYTITFF
TRBJ2-2 | . | TRBV9 | few | TGTGCCAGCAGCGTAGGTATAACCGCCACCGGGGAGCTGTTTTTT | CASSVGITATGELFF
TRBJ1-5 | . | TRBV6-2/TRBV6-3 | few | TGTGCCAGCAGTCAGAGGGGGCCCCAGCATTTT | CASSQRGPQHF
TRBJ2-2 | . | TRBV5-1 | . | TGCGCCAGCAGCTTGGGCCCCACCCAGGGAGGCACCGGGGAGCTGTTTTTT | CASSLGPTQGGTGELFF
TRBJ2-6 | . | TRBV6-2/TRBV6-3 | few | TGTGCCAGCAATCATCGGCGCTCTGGGGCCAACGTCCTGACTTTC | CASNHRRSGANVLTF
TRBJ2-2 | . | TRBV12-5 | . | TGTGCTAGTGGTCCCGTGGCGGCCGGCACCGGGGAGCTGTTTTTT | CASGPVAAGTGELFF
TRBJ2-1 | TRBD1 | TRBV29-1 | . | TGCAGCGCAAGGGGACAGGGTATGGGCAATGAGCAGTTCTTC | CSARGQGMGNEQFF
TRBJ2-2 | . | TRBV5-1 | . | TGCGCCAGCAGGGCGAGTCTAGCACCCGGGGAGCTGTTTTTT | CASRASLAPGELFF
TRBJ1-1 | . | TRBV29-1 | few | TGCAGCGTTCGGAAGAACACTGAAGCTTTCTTT | CSVRKNTEAFF
TRBJ2-2 | . | TRBV20-1 | few | TGCAGTGCTAACCCGGCACCCGGGGAGCTGTTTTTT | CSANPAPGELFF
TRBJ2-1 | TRBD2 | TRBV7-3 | . | TGTGCCAGCAGCTCGGGGAGGGTTTACAATGAGCAGTTCTTC | CASSSGRVYNEQFF
TRBJ2-5 | TRBD2 | TRBV7-8 | many | TGTGCCAGCAGCCGCCCGACTAGCGGGGTGGAGACCCAGTACTTC | CASSRPTSGVETQYF
TRBJ2-3 | . | TRBV11-1 | few | TGTGCCAGCAGCAGCATTGAATGGGGGGCTCTAGCAGATACGCAGTATTTT | CASSSIEWGALADTQYF
TRBJ1-6 | . | TRBV19 | . | TGTGCCACCAAACAGGGCTCCTATAATTCACCCCTCCACTTT | CATKQGSYNSPLHF
TRBJ2-1 | TRBD2 | TRBV4-2 | . | TGTGCCAGCAGCCAAGTGGCTAGCGGGGTGGATGAGCAGTTCTTC | CASSQVASGVDEQFF
TRBJ1-1 | TRBD1 | TRBV29-1 | . | TGCAGCGTTGTTAAACAGGGGAACATGAACACTGAAGCTTTCTTT | CSVVKQGNMNTEAFF
TRBJ2-7 | TRBD1 | TRBV6-5 | few | TGTGCCAGCAGCACCACCGGGACAGGGTCGTACGAGCAGTACTTC | CASSTTGTGSYEQYF
TRBJ1-2 | . | TRBV4-3 | . | TGCGCCAGCAGCCAAACCTCGGGGACTGGTGGCTACACCTTC | CASSQTSGTGGYTF
TRBJ1-2 | TRBD1 | TRBV18 | few | TGTGCCAGCGTAACCGGGACAGGGAATTATGGCTACACCTTC | CASVTGTGNYGYTF
TRBJ2-1 | TRBD1 | TRBV5-5 | few | TGTGCCAGCAGCTTGTGGTACAGGGGGGATGAGCAGTTCTTC | CASSLWYRGDEQFF
TRBJ1-5 | . | TRBV18 | . | TGTGCCAGCTCAGACATAGATAGCAATCAGCCCCAGCATTTT | CASSDIDSNQPQHF
TRBJ2-1 | . | TRBV7-9 | many | TGTGCCAGCAGCGGCGGGGCTGAGCAGTTCTTC | CASSGGAEQFF
TRBJ2-6 | TRBD1 | TRBV2 | . | TGTGCCAGCAGCGACAGGGCTGGGGCCAACGTCCTGACTTTC | CASSDRAGANVLTF
TRBJ2-3 | TRBD2 | TRBV20-1 | few | TGCAGTGCTAGAGAGGGACTAGCTGGAGATACGCAGTATTTT | CSAREGLAGDTQYF
TRBJ2-1 | . | TRBV5-1 | . | TGCGCCAGCAGCCCGGGGGGCCGGTGGAATGAGCAGTTCTTC | CASSPGGRWNEQFF
TRBJ2-3 | TRBD1 | TRBV20-1 | many | TGCAGTGCGGAACAGGGACAGGGGGCAGATACGCAGTATTTT | CSAEQGQGADTQYF
TRBJ2-3 | . | TRBV27 | few | TGTGCCAGCAGTCCCTTTCCTAGCGTCACTAGCACAGATACGCAGTATTTT | CASSPFPSVTSTDTQYF
TRBJ1-5 | . | TRBV7-9 | many | TGTGCCAGCAGCCAAGATGGGCACCAGCCCCAGCATTTT | CASSQDGHQPQHF
TRBJ1-6 | TRBD1 | TRBV7-6 | few | TGTGCCAGCAGCCCCGGGACAGGGAGTTCACCCCTCCACTTT | CASSPGTGSSPLHF
TRBJ1-2 | . | TRBV20-1 | . | TGCAGTGTTCGAACCGGGGTTCACTATGGCTACACCTTC | CSVRTGVHYGYTF
TRBJ1-2 | . | TRBV20-1 | few | TGCAGTGCAACCGGGAGTAACTATGGCTACACCTTC | CSATGSNYGYTF
TRBJ2-2 | TRBD1 | TRBV10-2 | few | TGCGCCAGCAGACAAACAGGGACAGGCGCCGGGGAGCTGTTTTTT | CASRQTGTGAGELFF
TRBJ1-6 | . | TRBV5-1 | few | TGCGCCAGCAGCTTGAGGGGTTCACCCCTCCACTTT | CASSLRGSPLHF
TRBJ2-1 | TRBD2 | TRBV6-2/TRBV6-3 | few | TGTGCCAGCAGCTCCCCGCGGGGGGGCCTGGGTGAGCAGTTCTTC | CASSSPRGGLGEQFF
TRBJ2-1 | . | TRBV3-1 | . | TGTGCCAGCAGCCAAGGTCCATGGGGCGAGCAGTTCTTC | CASSQGPWGEQFF
TRBJ2-1 | . | TRBV20-1 | . | TGCAGTGCTTCCCGGGCCTCGGGAAGGGTCAATGAGCAGTTCTTC | CSASRASGRVNEQFF
TRBJ2-2 | . | TRBV20-1 | many | TGCAGTGCTAGGAAGCCTTTCACCGGGGAGCTGTTTTTT | CSARKPFTGELFF
TRBJ2-3 | TRBD1 | TRBV4-2 | few | TGTGCCAGCAGCCAAGCTGCTACGGGACAGGGATCTAGCACAGATACGCAGTATTTT | CASSQAATGQGSSTDTQYF
TRBJ1-4 | . | TRBV5-4 | . | TGTGCCAGCAGCGCGGACAGTGTCGAAAAACTGTTTTTT | CASSADSVEKLFF
TRBJ1-4 | TRBD1 | TRBV5-1 | . | TGCGCCAGCAGCCGGGGGACAGCAACTAATGAAAAACTGTTTTTT | CASSRGTATNEKLFF